This TCR beta chain originates from a study of blood T cell repertoires in COVID-19. Study at large: Specimens from acute and convalescent COVID-19 originated in the United States, Italy and Spain. Sources were T cells, B-cell-depleted T cells, or PBMCs; the material itself was cDNA or gDNA.

As originally analysed: Reference gene primer amplification yielded estimated nucleated cell counts. TCRdb keeps only in-frame clones here, not all; method: immunoSEQ multiplex PCR. V, J and clone size are those of that table, while D and trimming were read from the DNA. The sample comprises 60,000 to 70,000 clones, around 86% of which are singletons, and around 3% rests with the top ten. Germline-derived CDR1 and CDR2 are SGHRS and YFSETQ. Trimming shortened V by 0 bases and J by 7 bases, and 13 bases separated the two germline ends. The CDR3 is made up of 15 amino acids. This clone has just a few counts.

Sequences were obtained from peripheral blood. The receptor comes from an elderly man with acute or convalescent COVID-19. The chain joins TRBV5-1 to TRBJ1-4; weak D call: TRBD1 (6 bases). Here the CDR3 reads CASSLDQGGGEKLFF. CDR3 nucleotides: TGCGCCAGCAGCTTGGACCAAGGGGGTGGTGAAAAACTGTTTTTT. Full variable domain (remainder filled in from reference TRBV5-1 and TRBJ1-4): KAGVTQTPRYLIKTRGQQVTLSCSPISGHRSVSWYQQTPGQGLQFLFEYFSETQRNKGNFPGRFSGRQFSNSRSEMNVSTLELGDSALYLCASSLDQGGGEKLFFGSGTQLSVL.